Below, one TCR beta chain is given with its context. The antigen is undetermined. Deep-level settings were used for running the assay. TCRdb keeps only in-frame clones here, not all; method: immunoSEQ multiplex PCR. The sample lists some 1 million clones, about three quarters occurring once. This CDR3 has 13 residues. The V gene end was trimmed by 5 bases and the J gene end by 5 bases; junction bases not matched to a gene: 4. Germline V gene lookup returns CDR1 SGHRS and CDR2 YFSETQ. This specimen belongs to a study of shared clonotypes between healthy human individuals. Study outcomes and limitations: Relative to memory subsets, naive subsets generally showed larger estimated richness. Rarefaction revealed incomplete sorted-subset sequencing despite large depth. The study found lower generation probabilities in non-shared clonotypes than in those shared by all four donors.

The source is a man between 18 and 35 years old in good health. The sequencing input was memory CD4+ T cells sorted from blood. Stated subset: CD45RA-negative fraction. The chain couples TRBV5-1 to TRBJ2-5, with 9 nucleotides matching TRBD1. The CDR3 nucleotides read TGCGCCAGCAGTACAGGGGGCGTGGAGACCCAGTACTTC. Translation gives CASSTGGVETQYF.